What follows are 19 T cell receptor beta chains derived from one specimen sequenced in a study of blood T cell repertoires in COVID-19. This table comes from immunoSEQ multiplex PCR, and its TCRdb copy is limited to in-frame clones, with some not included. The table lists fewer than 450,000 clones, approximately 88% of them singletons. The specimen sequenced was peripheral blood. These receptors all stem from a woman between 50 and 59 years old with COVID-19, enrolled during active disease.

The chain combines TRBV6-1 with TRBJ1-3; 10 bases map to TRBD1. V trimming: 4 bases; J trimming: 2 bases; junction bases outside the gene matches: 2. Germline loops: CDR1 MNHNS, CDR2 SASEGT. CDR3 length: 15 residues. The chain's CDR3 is CASSGQGATGNTIYF. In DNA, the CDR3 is TGTGCCAGCAGTGGACAGGGGGCTACTGGAAACACCATATATTTT.

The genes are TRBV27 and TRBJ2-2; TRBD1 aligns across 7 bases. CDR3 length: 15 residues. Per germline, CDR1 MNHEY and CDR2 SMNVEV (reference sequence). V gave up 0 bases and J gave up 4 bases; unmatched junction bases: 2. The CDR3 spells CASSLSSGGTGELFF. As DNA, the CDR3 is TGTGCCAGCAGTTTATCCTCAGGGGGCACCGGGGAGCTGTTTTTT.

The CDR3 coding sequence is TGTGCCATCAGTGAGTCACTGGGACAGGGTTATGGCTACACCTTC. This sequence encodes CAISESLGQGYGYTF. The rearrangement joins TRBV10-3 to TRBJ1-2; 9 bases agree with TRBD1. V lost 0 bases to trimming and J lost 5 bases; unmatched junction nucleotides: 4. Germline V gene data show CDR1 as ENHRY and CDR2 as SYGVKD. The CDR3 runs 15 residues.

In nucleotides, the CDR3 is TGTGCCACCAGTGATCCCGGACAGCCTGGAAACACCATATATTTT. Protein: CATSDPGQPGNTIYF. J is TRBJ1-3 and V is TRBV24-1; D may be TRBD1 (6 bases). This CDR3 spans 15 amino acids. Germline CDR1 and CDR2: KGHDR and SFDVKD. With 3 bases removed from V and 2 bases from J, the gap between germline ends came to 10 bases.

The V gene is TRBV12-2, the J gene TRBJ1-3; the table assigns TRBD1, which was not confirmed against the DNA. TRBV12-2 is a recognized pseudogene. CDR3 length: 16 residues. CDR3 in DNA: TGTGCAAGTCGCTCCCCCCCAAGGGGTGCTGGAAACACCATATATTTT. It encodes CASRSPPRGAGNTIYF.

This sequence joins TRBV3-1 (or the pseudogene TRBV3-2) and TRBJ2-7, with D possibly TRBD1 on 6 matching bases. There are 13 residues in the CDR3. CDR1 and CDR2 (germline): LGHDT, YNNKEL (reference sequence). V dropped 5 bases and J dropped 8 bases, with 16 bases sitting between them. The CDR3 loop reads CASSATGLDKQYF. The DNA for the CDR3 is TGTGCCAGCAGCGCGACAGGCCTCGACAAGCAGTACTTC.

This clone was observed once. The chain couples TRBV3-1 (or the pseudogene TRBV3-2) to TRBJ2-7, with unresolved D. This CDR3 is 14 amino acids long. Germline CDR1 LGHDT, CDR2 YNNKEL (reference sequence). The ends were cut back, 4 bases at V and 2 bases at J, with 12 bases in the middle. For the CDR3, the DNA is TGTGCCAGCAGCCCCTACCCAAATACCTACGAGCAGTACTTC. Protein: CASSPYPNTYEQYF.

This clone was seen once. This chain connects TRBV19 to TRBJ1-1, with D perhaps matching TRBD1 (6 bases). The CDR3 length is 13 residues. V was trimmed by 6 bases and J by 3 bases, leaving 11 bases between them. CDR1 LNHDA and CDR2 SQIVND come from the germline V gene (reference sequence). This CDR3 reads CASSVQGDTEAFF. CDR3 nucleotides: TGTGCCAGTAGCGTACAGGGAGACACTGAAGCTTTCTTT. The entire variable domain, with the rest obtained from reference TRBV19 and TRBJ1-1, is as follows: DGGITQSPKYLFRKEGQNVTLSCEQNLNHDAMYWYRQDPGQGLRLIYYSQIVNDFQKGDIAEGYSVSREKKESFPLTVTSAQKNPTAFYLCASSVQGDTEAFFGQGTRLTVV.

The CDR3 nucleotides are TGTGCCAGCAGCGCCGGTCTGGGACAGGGGGATGACCAGTACTTC. Its protein product is CASSAGLGQGDDQYF. The rearrangement links TRBV7-9 to TRBJ2-5; TRBD1 aligns across 11 bases. V dropped 5 bases and J dropped 10; count of bases not matched to a gene: 12. There are 15 residues in the CDR3. In germline, CDR1 is SEHNR, CDR2 FQNEAQ (reference sequence).

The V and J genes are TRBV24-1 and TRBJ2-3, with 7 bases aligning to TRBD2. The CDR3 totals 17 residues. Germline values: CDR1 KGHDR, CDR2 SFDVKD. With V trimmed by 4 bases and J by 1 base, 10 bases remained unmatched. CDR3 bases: TGTGCCACCAGTGACGCCCGGTATCGGGAGGGCACAGATACGCAGTATTTT. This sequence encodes CATSDARYREGTDTQYF.

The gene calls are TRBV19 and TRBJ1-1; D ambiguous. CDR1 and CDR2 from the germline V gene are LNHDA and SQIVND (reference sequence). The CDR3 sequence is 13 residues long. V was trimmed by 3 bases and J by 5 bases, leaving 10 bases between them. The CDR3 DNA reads TGTGCCAGTAGTATCTCAGGAAGGACTGAAGCTTTCTTT. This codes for CASSISGRTEAFF. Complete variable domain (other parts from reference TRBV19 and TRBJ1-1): DGGITQSPKYLFRKEGQNVTLSCEQNLNHDAMYWYRQDPGQGLRLIYYSQIVNDFQKGDIAEGYSVSREKKESFPLTVTSAQKNPTAFYLCASSISGRTEAFFGQGTRLTVV.

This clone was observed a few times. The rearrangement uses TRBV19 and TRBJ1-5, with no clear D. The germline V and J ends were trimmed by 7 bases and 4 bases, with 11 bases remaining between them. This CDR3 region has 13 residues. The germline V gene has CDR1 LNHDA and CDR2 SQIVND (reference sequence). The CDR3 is CASTPGGNQPQHF. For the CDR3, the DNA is TGTGCCAGTACCCCCGGAGGGAATCAGCCCCAGCATTTT.

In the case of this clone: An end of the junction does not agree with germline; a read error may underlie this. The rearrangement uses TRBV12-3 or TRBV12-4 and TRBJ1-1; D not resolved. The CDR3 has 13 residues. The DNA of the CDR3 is TGTGCCAGCGGTTTGAGAATGAACACTGAAGCTTTCTTT. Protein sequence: CASGLRMNTEAFF.

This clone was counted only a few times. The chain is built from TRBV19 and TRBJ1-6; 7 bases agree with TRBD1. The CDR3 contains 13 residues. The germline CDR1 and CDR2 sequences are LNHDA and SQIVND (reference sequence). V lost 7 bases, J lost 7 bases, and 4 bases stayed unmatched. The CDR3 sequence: CASTTGNNSPLHF. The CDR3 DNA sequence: TGTGCCAGTACGACAGGGAACAATTCACCCCTCCACTTT. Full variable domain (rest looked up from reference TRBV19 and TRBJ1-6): DGGITQSPKYLFRKEGQNVTLSCEQNLNHDAMYWYRQDPGQGLRLIYYSQIVNDFQKGDIAEGYSVSREKKESFPLTVTSAQKNPTAFYLCASTTGNNSPLHFGNGTRLTVT.

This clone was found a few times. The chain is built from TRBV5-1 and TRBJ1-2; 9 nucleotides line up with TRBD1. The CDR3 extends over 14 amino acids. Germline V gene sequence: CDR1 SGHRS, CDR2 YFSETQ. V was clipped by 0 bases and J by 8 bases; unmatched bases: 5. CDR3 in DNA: TGCGCCAGCAGCTTGGATGGGACAGGGTTGGGCTACACCTTC. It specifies CASSLDGTGLGYTF.

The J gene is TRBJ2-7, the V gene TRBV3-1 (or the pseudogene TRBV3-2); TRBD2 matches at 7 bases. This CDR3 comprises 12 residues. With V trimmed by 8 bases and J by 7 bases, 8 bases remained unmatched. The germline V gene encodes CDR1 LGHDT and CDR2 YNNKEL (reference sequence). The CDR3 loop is CASLGDGGEQYF. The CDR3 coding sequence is TGTGCCAGCTTAGGTGACGGGGGGGAGCAGTACTTC.

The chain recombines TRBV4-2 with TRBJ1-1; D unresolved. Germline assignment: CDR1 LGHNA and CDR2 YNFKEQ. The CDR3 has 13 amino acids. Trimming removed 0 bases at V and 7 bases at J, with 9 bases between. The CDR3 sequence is CASSQERHLEAFF. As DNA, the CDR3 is TGTGCCAGCAGCCAAGAACGACATCTTGAAGCTTTCTTT.

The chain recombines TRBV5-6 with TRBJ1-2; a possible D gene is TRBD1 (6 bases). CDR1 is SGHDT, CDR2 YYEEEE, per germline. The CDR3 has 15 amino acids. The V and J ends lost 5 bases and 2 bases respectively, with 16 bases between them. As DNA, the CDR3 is TGTGCCAGCAGAGAAACAGGGAGGGCGAACTATGGCTACACCTTC. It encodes CASRETGRANYGYTF. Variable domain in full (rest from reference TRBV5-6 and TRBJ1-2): DAGVTQSPTHLIKTRGQQVTLRCSPKSGHDTVSWYQQALGQGPQFIFQYYEEEERQRGNFPDRFSGHQFPNYSSELNVNALLLGDSALYLCASRETGRANYGYTFGSGTRLTVV.

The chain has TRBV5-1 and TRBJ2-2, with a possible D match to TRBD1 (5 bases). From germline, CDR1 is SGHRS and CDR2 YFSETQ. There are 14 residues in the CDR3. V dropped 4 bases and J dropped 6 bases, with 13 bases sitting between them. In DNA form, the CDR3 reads TGCGCCAGCAGCGTAGGGGCAGGGTCCGGGGAGCTGTTTTTT. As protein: CASSVGAGSGELFF. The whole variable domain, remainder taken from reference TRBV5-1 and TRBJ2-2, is KAGVTQTPRYLIKTRGQQVTLSCSPISGHRSVSWYQQTPGQGLQFLFEYFSETQRNKGNFPGRFSGRQFSNSRSEMNVSTLELGDSALYLCASSVGAGSGELFFGEGSRLTVL.